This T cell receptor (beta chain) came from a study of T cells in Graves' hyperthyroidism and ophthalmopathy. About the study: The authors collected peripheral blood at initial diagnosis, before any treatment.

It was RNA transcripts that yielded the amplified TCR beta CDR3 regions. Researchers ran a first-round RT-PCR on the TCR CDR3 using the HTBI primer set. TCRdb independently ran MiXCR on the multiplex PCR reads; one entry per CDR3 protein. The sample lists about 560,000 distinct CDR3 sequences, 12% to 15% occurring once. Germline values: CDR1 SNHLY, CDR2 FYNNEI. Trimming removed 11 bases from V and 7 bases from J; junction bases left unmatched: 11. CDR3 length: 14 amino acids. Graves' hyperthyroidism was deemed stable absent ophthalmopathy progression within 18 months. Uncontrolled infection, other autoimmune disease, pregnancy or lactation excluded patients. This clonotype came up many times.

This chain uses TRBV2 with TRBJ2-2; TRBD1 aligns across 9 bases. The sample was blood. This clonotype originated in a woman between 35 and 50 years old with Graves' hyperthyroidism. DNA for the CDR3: TGTGCCTGCCGGGACAGGGTTATTGGCGGGGAGCTGTTTTTT. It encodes CACRDRVIGGELFF. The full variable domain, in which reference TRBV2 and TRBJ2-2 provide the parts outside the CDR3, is EPEVTQTPSHQVTQMGQEVILRCVPISNHLYFYWYRQILGQKVEFLVSFYNNEISEKSEIFDDQFSVERPDGSNFTLKIRSTKLEDSAMYFCACRDRVIGGELFFGEGSRLTVL.